This T cell receptor (beta chain) was found in a study of CD8 T cells in Susac syndrome. Study-wide findings and caveats: CD4+ T cell repertoires in Susac syndrome exhibited no evidence of clonal expansion.

The authors sequenced TCR beta from blood CD8+ and CD4+ T cells. Negative isolation yielded the CD8+ and CD4+ T cells, while FACS enriched the TEMRA cells. RNA totalling roughly 0.5 to 1 ug underwent reverse transcription with random hexamers. TCRdb ran MiXCR on the immunoSEQ multiplex PCR reads and lists one entry per CDR3 protein. In the table there are 67,000 or so distinct CDR3 sequences, around 93% of which are singletons. Details on this clonotype: Its target is not known.

Sequencing was performed on CD4+ T cells from PBMCs. The clonotype comes from a human donor with Susac syndrome.

For the CDR3, the DNA is TGTGCCAGCAGCCAAGATAAGGGTTCTTACACTGAAGCTTTCTTT. As protein: CASSQDKGSYTEAFF. V usage is TRBV14 and J usage is TRBJ1-1; D gene uncertain. The CDR3 extends over 15 amino acids. V was trimmed by 0 bases and J by 3 bases, leaving 11 bases between them. The germline V gene encodes CDR1 SGHDN and CDR2 FVKESK. Using reference TRBV14 and TRBJ1-1 for the parts outside the CDR3, the full variable domain is EAGVTQFPSHSVIEKGQTVTLRCDPISGHDNLYWYRRVMGKEIKFLLHFVKESKQDESGMPNNRFLAERTGGTYSTLKVQPAELEDSGVYFCASSQDKGSYTEAFFGQGTRLTVV.